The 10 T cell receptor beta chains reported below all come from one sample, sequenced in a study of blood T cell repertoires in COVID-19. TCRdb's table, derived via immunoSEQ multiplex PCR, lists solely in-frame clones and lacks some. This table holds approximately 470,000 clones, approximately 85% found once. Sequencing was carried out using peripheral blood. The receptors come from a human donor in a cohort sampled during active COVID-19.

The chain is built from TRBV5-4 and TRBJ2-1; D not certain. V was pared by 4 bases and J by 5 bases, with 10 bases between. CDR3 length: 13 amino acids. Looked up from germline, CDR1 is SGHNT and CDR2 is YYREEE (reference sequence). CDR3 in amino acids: CASSPRLDNEQFF. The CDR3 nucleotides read TGTGCCAGCAGCCCAAGACTTGACAATGAGCAGTTCTTC.

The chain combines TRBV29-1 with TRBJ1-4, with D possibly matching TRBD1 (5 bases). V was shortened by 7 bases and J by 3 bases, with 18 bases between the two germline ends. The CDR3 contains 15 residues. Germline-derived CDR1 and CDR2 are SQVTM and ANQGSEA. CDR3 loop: CSAGRASGANEKLFF. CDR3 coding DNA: TGCAGCGCCGGAAGGGCTTCGGGGGCTAATGAAAAACTGTTTTTT.

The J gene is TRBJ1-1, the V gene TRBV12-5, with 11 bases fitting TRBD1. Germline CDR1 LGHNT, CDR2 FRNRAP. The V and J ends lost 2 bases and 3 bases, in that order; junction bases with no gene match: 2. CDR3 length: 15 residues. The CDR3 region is CASGLPGQGDTEAFF. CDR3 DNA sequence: TGTGCTAGTGGTTTGCCGGGACAGGGGGACACTGAAGCTTTCTTT.

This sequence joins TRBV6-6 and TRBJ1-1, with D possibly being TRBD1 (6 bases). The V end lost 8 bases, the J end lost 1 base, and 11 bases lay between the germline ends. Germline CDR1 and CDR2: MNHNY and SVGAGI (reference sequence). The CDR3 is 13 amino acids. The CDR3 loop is CASWIQGNTEAFF. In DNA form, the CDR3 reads TGTGCCAGCTGGATACAGGGGAACACTGAAGCTTTCTTT.

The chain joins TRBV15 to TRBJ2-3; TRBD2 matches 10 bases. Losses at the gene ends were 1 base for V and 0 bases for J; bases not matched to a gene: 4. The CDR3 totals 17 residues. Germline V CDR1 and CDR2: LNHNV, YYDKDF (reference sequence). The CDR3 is CATSRALAGVSTDTQYF. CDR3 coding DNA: TGTGCCACCAGCAGAGCGCTAGCGGGAGTTAGCACAGATACGCAGTATTTT.

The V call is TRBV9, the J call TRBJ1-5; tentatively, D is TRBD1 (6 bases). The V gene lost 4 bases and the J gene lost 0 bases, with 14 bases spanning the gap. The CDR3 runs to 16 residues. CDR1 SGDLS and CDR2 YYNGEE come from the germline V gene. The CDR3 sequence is CASSLSGGPSNQPQHF. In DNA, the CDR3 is TGTGCCAGCAGCCTAAGCGGGGGCCCTAGCAATCAGCCCCAGCATTTT.

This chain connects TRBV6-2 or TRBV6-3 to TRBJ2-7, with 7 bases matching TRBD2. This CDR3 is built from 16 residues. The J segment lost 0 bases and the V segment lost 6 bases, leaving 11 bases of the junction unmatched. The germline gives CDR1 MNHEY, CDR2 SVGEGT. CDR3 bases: TGTGCCAGCAGCCGAAGTATCGGCGGGGGCTCCTACGAGCAGTACTTC. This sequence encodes CASSRSIGGGSYEQYF.

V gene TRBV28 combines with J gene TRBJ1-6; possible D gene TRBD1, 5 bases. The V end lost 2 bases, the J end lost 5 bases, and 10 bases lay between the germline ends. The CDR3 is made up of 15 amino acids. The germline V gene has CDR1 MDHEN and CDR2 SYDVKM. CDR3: CASSLQDRDNSPLHF. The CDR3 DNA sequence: TGTGCCAGCAGTTTACAAGACAGAGATAATTCACCCCTCCACTTT.

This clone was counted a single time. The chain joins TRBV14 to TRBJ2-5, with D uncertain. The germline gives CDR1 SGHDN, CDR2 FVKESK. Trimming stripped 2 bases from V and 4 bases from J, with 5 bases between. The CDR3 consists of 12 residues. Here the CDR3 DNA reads TGTGCCAGCAGCCAATGGGCAGAGACCCAGTACTTC. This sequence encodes CASSQWAETQYF.

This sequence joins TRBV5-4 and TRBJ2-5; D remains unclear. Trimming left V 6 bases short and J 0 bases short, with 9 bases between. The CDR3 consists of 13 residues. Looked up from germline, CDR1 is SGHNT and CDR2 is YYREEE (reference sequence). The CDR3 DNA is TGTGCCAGCACCCCCCCAGACCAAGAGACCCAGTACTTC. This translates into CASTPPDQETQYF.